The 26 T cell receptor beta chains below all came from one sample that was sequenced in a study of neurological immune-mediated disorders. TCRdb processed the 5' RACE reads anew with MiXCR; each CDR3 protein has one entry. The repertoire holds tens of thousands of distinct CDR3 sequences, with 13% to 15% as singletons. The sequenced material came from PBMCs. Source of these receptors: a woman aged 50 to 60 in good health.

This clonotype was detected ten times or more. V usage is TRBV20-1 and J usage is TRBJ1-5, with D possibly TRBD1 on 5 matching bases. Trimming left V 0 bases short and J 0 bases short, with 6 bases between. CDR1 DFQATT and CDR2 SNEGSKA come from the germline V gene (reference sequence). The CDR3 extends over 14 amino acids. The CDR3 nucleotides read TGCAGTGCTAGAGATCAGGGTAGCAATCAGCCCCAGCATTTT. Encoded protein: CSARDQGSNQPQHF.

This clonotype was observed many times. This sequence joins TRBV29-1 and TRBJ2-5; 14 bases are shared with TRBD2. The CDR3 consists of 16 residues. Germline-derived CDR1 and CDR2 are SQVTM and ANQGSEA. Trimming cost V 5 bases and J 5 bases; bases outside gene matches: 10. This chain's CDR3 is CSVRSGLAGAVETQYF. DNA for the CDR3: TGCAGCGTTCGATCGGGACTAGCGGGAGCGGTGGAGACCCAGTACTTC. The whole variable domain, remainder taken from reference TRBV29-1 and TRBJ2-5, is SAVISQKPSRDICQRGTSLTIQCQVDSQVTMMFWYRQQPGQSLTLIATANQGSEATYESGFVIDKFPISRPNLTFSTLTVSNMSPEDSSIYLCSVRSGLAGAVETQYFGPGTRLLVL.

J is TRBJ1-1 and V is TRBV6-5, with D unresolved. Germline assignment: CDR1 MNHEY and CDR2 SVGAGI. V was cut by 7 bases and J by 1 base, with 13 bases left in between. The CDR3 runs to 14 residues. The CDR3 coding sequence is TGTGCCAGCACCCTAGGGCAAGCGAACACTGAAGCTTTCTTT. As protein: CASTLGQANTEAFF.

This clonotype was found many times. V usage is TRBV7-9 and J usage is TRBJ1-1; D is uncertain. Germline assignment: CDR1 SEHNR and CDR2 FQNEAQ (reference sequence). There are 16 residues in the CDR3. V lost 1 base and J lost 7, with 19 bases in between. The CDR3 DNA is TGTGCCAGCAGCTTAGGTAGGTCGTGGCGGAGGGATGAAGCTTTCTTT. This translates into CASSLGRSWRRDEAFF.

This clonotype was detected many times. Here the CDR3 reads CSVAGDGTGLYEQYF. The CDR3 nucleotides read TGCAGCGTTGCCGGGGATGGGACAGGGTTATACGAGCAGTACTTC. This chain joins TRBV29-1 and TRBJ2-7; TRBD1 matches 9 bases. The germline V gene encodes CDR1 SQVTM and CDR2 ANQGSEA. CDR3 length equals 15 residues. V was clipped by 4 bases and J by 4 bases; unmatched bases: 11.

This clonotype was detected ten times or more. V is TRBV9 and J is TRBJ2-5; D gene ambiguous. The CDR3 is 13 residues long. Trimming took 1 base from V and 3 from J, leaving 7 bases between them. CDR1 and CDR2 from the germline V gene are SGDLS and YYNGEE. The CDR3 loop reads CASSVRAEETQYF. The CDR3 nucleotides are TGTGCCAGCAGCGTAAGAGCAGAAGAGACCCAGTACTTC.

This clonotype was detected many times. DNA of the CDR3: TGCAGTGCTACGAATCGCGGGAGGGCCGGAGAGACCCAGTACTTC. The encoded protein is CSATNRGRAGETQYF. The genes are TRBV20-1 and TRBJ2-5, with 9 bases identical to TRBD2. This CDR3 contains 15 residues. V trimming: 4 bases; J trimming: 4 bases; junction bases outside the gene matches: 10. Germline CDR1 is DFQATT and CDR2 is SNEGSKA (reference sequence).

The chain recombines TRBV4-2 with TRBJ2-1; the D gene is possibly TRBD1 (6 bases). This CDR3 spans 17 amino acids. Looked up from germline, CDR1 is LGHNA and CDR2 is YNFKEQ. The V gene lost 2 bases and the J gene lost 1 base, with 15 bases spanning the gap. The CDR3 region has the DNA TGTGCCAGCAGCCAACCCGGTAGCAGGGGATCCTACAATGAGCAGTTCTTC. Amino acids: CASSQPGSRGSYNEQFF.

The chain employs TRBV5-1 and TRBJ2-7; the D is unclear. The germline gives CDR1 SGHRS, CDR2 YFSETQ. V lost 0 bases and J lost 3, with 10 bases in between. This CDR3 has 14 residues. The CDR3 DNA is TGCGCCAGCAGCTTGGTAGGTATGGTCTACGAGCAGTACTTC. This gives the protein CASSLVGMVYEQYF.

CDR3: CSARPGGRNQPQHF. DNA for the CDR3: TGCAGTGCTAGACCAGGGGGCCGCAATCAGCCCCAGCATTTT. This chain uses TRBV20-1 with TRBJ1-5; TRBD1 matches at 8 bases. CDR1 and CDR2 from the germline V gene are DFQATT and SNEGSKA (reference sequence). The V and J ends lost 2 bases and 2 bases, in that order; junction bases with no gene match: 2. The CDR3 sequence is 14 residues long.

V gene TRBV29-1 combines with J gene TRBJ1-3, with no clear D. The length of the CDR3 is 15 residues. V was shortened by 0 bases and J by 7 bases, with 16 bases between the two germline ends. Germline lookup yields CDR1 SQVTM and CDR2 ANQGSEA. The CDR3 loop reads CSVEDGTAVRNTIYF. The CDR3 DNA reads as TGCAGCGTTGAAGATGGTACAGCTGTTCGTAACACCATATATTTT.

The table lists this clonotype with many counts. The J gene is TRBJ2-7, the V gene TRBV20-1, with TRBD2 matching 7 bases. Germline V lookup: CDR1 DFQATT, CDR2 SNEGSKA (reference sequence). Unmatched junction bases numbered 4, after V lost 3 bases and J lost 2 bases. The CDR3 consists of 13 residues. The CDR3 DNA reads TGCAGTGCTAGTGGCGGGGGAGCCTACGAGCAGTACTTC. This encodes CSASGGGAYEQYF.

This clonotype was detected many times. The chain joins TRBV5-1 to TRBJ1-4; 10 bases match TRBD1. The ends lost 3 bases at V and 8 bases at J; junction bases unmatched: 7. This CDR3 contains 15 residues. Germline-derived CDR1 and CDR2 are SGHRS and YFSETQ. The CDR3 spells CASSSTGGGKEKLFF. The CDR3 nucleotides are TGCGCCAGCAGCTCGACAGGGGGCGGGAAGGAAAAACTGTTTTTT.

Many counts were recorded for this clonotype. This chain links TRBV7-9 with TRBJ2-7; D gene unclear. With 1 base removed from V and 3 bases from J, the gap between germline ends came to 7 bases. Germline V gene data show CDR1 as SEHNR and CDR2 as FQNEAQ (reference sequence). The CDR3 is made up of 13 amino acids. The CDR3 loop reads CASSLVGGYEQYF. The CDR3 coding sequence is TGTGCCAGCAGCTTAGTTGGCGGCTACGAGCAGTACTTC.

This chain links TRBV12-3 or TRBV12-4 with TRBJ1-1; no definite D call. The CDR3 covers 15 residues. V was cut by 6 bases and J by 0 bases, with 14 bases left in between. The CDR3: CASRRRSTLNTEAFF. The CDR3 DNA reads as TGTGCCAGCAGACGGAGGAGTACCTTGAACACTGAAGCTTTCTTT.

This clonotype was seen ten or more times. Here the CDR3 reads CSVGWERGTEAFF. CDR3 DNA: TGCAGCGTTGGTTGGGAACGAGGCACTGAAGCTTTCTTT. The gene calls are TRBV29-1 and TRBJ1-1; D is unclear. The germline CDR1 and CDR2 sequences are SQVTM and ANQGSEA. V lost 4 bases and J lost 4, with 13 bases in between. The CDR3 spans 13 residues.

The chain employs TRBV18 and TRBJ2-3; D is undetermined. The V and J ends lost 3 bases and 4 bases respectively, with 8 bases between them. The CDR3 consists of 13 residues. Looked up from germline, CDR1 is KGHSH and CDR2 is LQKENI. The CDR3: CASSPDTPDTQYF. CDR3 nucleotide sequence: TGTGCCAGCTCACCTGATACCCCAGATACGCAGTATTTT.

This clonotype was counted ten times or more. The rearrangement joins TRBV12-3 or TRBV12-4 to TRBJ1-5; D ambiguous. The CDR3 length is 12 residues. The germline V and J ends were trimmed by 3 bases and 5 bases, with 5 bases remaining between them. For the CDR3, the DNA is TGTGCCAGCAGTTTCTCATATCAGCCCCAGCATTTT. Encoded protein: CASSFSYQPQHF.

This clonotype was observed many times. The chain couples TRBV3-1 to TRBJ2-1; D unresolved. Trimming removed 4 bases at V and 16 bases at J, with 8 bases between. Germline V lookup: CDR1 LGHDT, CDR2 YNNKEL (reference sequence). The CDR3 length is 9 residues. The CDR3 here is CASSPPKFF. The CDR3 DNA reads as TGTGCCAGCAGCCCCCCCAAATTCTTC.

This clonotype has only a few counts. A much larger clonotype is one base distant, so this may be a read error. This chain links TRBV28 with TRBJ2-3, with TRBD2 matching over 7 bases. V was clipped by 6 bases and J by 3 bases; unmatched bases: 6. The CDR3 has 14 amino acids. Germline V gene sequence: CDR1 MDHEN, CDR2 SYDVKM. The CDR3 loop is CASRSVGGTDTQYF. The CDR3 DNA reads TGTGCCAGCAGGTCGGTGGGAGGGACAGATACGCAGTATTTT. Combining the CDR3 with reference TRBV28 and TRBJ2-3 gives the whole variable domain DVKVTQSSRYLVKRTGEKVFLECVQDMDHENMFWYRQDPGLGLRLIYFSYDVKMKEKGDIPEGYSVSREKKERFSLILESASTNQTSMYLCASRSVGGTDTQYFGPGTRLTVL.

This clonotype appeared many times. The chain recombines TRBV7-8 with TRBJ2-3; 10 positions match TRBD1. Germline V CDR1 and CDR2: SGHVS, FQNEAQ. The length of the CDR3 is 17 residues. V lost 3 bases, J lost 2 bases, and 8 bases stayed unmatched. The CDR3 DNA is TGTGCCAGCAGCTTTCAACGACAGGGGGCGATCACAGATACGCAGTATTTT. Translating gives CASSFQRQGAITDTQYF.

This clonotype was seen at least ten times. The rearrangement uses TRBV4-2 and TRBJ1-6, with 10 bases aligning to TRBD1. This CDR3 region has 17 residues. The V gene end was trimmed by 6 bases and the J gene end by 13 bases; junction bases not matched to a gene: 18. The V gene's germline CDR1 is LGHNA and CDR2 YNFKEQ. CDR3 DNA: TGTGCCAGCAGTAAAGGGGATTCGACAGGGGGCGTGGGGCCCCTCCACTTT. Protein product: CASSKGDSTGGVGPLHF.

This clonotype was seen repeatedly, ten times or more. The chain has TRBV28 and TRBJ2-7; 12 nucleotides agree with TRBD2. The length of the CDR3 is 15 residues. J lost 4 bases, V lost 6 bases, and 7 bases had no gene match. Germline V gene sequence: CDR1 MDHEN, CDR2 SYDVKM. CDR3 nucleotides: TGTGCCAGCAGCTTGACTAGCGGGAGTAGGTACGAGCAGTACTTC. It codes for CASSLTSGSRYEQYF. Combining the CDR3 with reference TRBV28 and TRBJ2-7 gives the whole variable domain DVKVTQSSRYLVKRTGEKVFLECVQDMDHENMFWYRQDPGLGLRLIYFSYDVKMKEKGDIPEGYSVSREKKERFSLILESASTNQTSMYLCASSLTSGSRYEQYFGPGTRLTVT.

This clonotype was seen at least ten times. The chain combines TRBV10-2 with TRBJ1-3; 10 bases fit TRBD1. Germline trimming cut 6 bases from V and 0 bases from J; bases unmatched to any gene: 8. This CDR3 is 17 amino acids long. Per the germline V gene, CDR1 is WSHSY and CDR2 is SAAADI. The DNA of the CDR3 is TGCGCCAGCAGCCCGGGACAGGGGCTCCACTCTGGAAACACCATATATTTT. Its translation: CASSPGQGLHSGNTIYF.

A remark on this clonotype: One end of the junction fails to match germline, which may point to a read error. The chain couples TRBV7-2 to TRBJ2-3; 9 positions agree with TRBD2. Per germline, CDR1 SGHTA and CDR2 FQGNSA. The CDR3 runs to 13 residues. This CDR3 reads CATGTSYADTQYF. CDR3 DNA sequence: TGTGCCACTGGGACTAGCTACGCAGATACACAGTATTTT.

This clonotype was counted many times. This rearrangement joins TRBV29-1 to TRBJ1-1; a weak D match, TRBD1 (5 bases). Germline V CDR1 and CDR2: SQVTM, ANQGSEA. With 5 bases removed from V and 4 bases from J, the gap between germline ends came to 17 bases. The CDR3 length is 14 residues. The CDR3 spells CSVCPGRGSTEAFF. In nucleotides, the CDR3 is TGCAGCGTTTGCCCAGGACGGGGCAGCACTGAAGCTTTCTTT. Together with reference TRBV29-1 and TRBJ1-1, the CDR3 gives the full variable domain: SAVISQKPSRDICQRGTSLTIQCQVDSQVTMMFWYRQQPGQSLTLIATANQGSEATYESGFVIDKFPISRPNLTFSTLTVSNMSPEDSSIYLCSVCPGRGSTEAFFGQGTRLTVV.